The subject of this entry is one TCR beta chain. What it recognizes is unknown. V was shortened by 3 bases and J by 8 bases, with 10 bases between the two germline ends. The germline V gene encodes CDR1 SGHTA and CDR2 FQGNSA. The CDR3 extends over 12 amino acids. The entry originates in a study of T cells in Graves' hyperthyroidism and ophthalmopathy. The CDR3 regions of TCR beta were amplified from RNA transcripts. HTBI primers drove first-round RT-PCR of the TCR CDR3. TCRdb independently ran MiXCR on the multiplex PCR reads; one entry per CDR3 protein. The sample carries more than 450,000 distinct CDR3 sequences, 15% to 20% recorded once. For ophthalmopathy patients, the Clinical Activity Score was at least 3 and the NOSPECS grade at least 4; duration was under 3 months. Study observations and caveats: Researchers report that a 13 V-J model separated ophthalmopathy from stable hyperthyroidism.

This clonotype was obtained from a man aged 35-49 years with Graves' ophthalmopathy. Sequences were obtained from blood. The chain couples TRBV7-2 to TRBJ1-2, with D uncertain. The CDR3 loop reads CASSFGRRGYTF. Written as DNA, the CDR3 is TGTGCCAGCAGCTTTGGGCGGCGAGGCTACACCTTC.